The 32 T cell receptor beta chains in this list originate from one sample, sequenced in a study of shared clonotypes between healthy human individuals. The protocol was immunoSEQ multiplex PCR, while the TCRdb copy is restricted to in-frame clones and leaves out a portion. This sample has about 340,000 clones; around 70% occur once, and the top ten carry more than 9%. The sequenced sample consisted of memory CD4+ T cells sorted from blood. Subset of the sample: CD45RA-negative fraction. The receptors were gathered from a man under 40 in good health.

The chain has TRBV29-1 and TRBJ2-1; D may correspond to TRBD1 or TRBD2 (5 bases each). Per the germline V gene, CDR1 is SQVTM and CDR2 is ANQGSEA. The CDR3 consists of 15 residues. CDR3 amino acids: CSETGASSNYNEQFF. Here the CDR3 DNA reads TGCAGTGAAACCGGGGCCTCATCCAACTACAATGAGCAGTTCTTC.

The CDR3 sequence: CASGAYGTDTQYF. The DNA of the CDR3 is TGCGCCAGCGGAGCATACGGCACAGATACGCAGTATTTT. The rearrangement links TRBV10-2 to TRBJ2-3; D unresolved. Germline V lookup: CDR1 WSHSY, CDR2 SAAADI. The V end was cut by 8 bases, the J end by 1 base, with 10 bases between. This CDR3 has 13 residues.

As for this clone: Other DNA sequences in the same sample also yield this CDR3. The chain links TRBV11-2 to TRBJ2-1; D gene unclear. The V gene's germline CDR1 is SGHAT and CDR2 FQNNGV. The CDR3 consists of 14 residues. V lost 3 bases, J lost 1 base, and 7 bases lay in between. The CDR3 nucleotides read TGTGCCAGCAGCTTTAGTGGGTCCTACAATGAGCAGTTCTTC. It yields the protein CASSFSGSYNEQFF.

In this sample, this clone turned up once. The J gene is TRBJ2-2, the V gene TRBV7-9; D may be TRBD2 (5 bases). Germline CDR1 SEHNR, CDR2 FQNEAQ (reference sequence). Trimming took 7 bases from V and 5 from J, leaving 17 bases between them. This CDR3 has 15 residues. Here the CDR3 DNA reads TGTGCCAGCAAGAGAACGGAGGTCGGGACCGGGGAGCTGTTTTTT. Translating gives CASKRTEVGTGELFF.

The chain recombines TRBV4-2 with TRBJ2-1; D gene ambiguous. Germline CDR1 reads LGHNA; CDR2 reads YNFKEQ. V lost 3 bases, J lost 4 bases, and 7 bases lay in between. The CDR3 loop spans 13 amino acids. The CDR3 reads CASSQRPYNEQFF. In nucleotides, the CDR3 is TGTGCCAGCAGCCAGCGCCCATACAATGAGCAGTTCTTC.

The gene calls are TRBV10-2 and TRBJ2-1; D tentatively reads TRBD1 or TRBD2 (5 bases each). The CDR3 length is 15 residues. Germline values: CDR1 WSHSY, CDR2 SAAADI. V dropped 5 bases and J dropped 0 bases, with 11 bases sitting between them. Here the CDR3 reads CASSLGVSSYNEQFF. The CDR3, as DNA: TGCGCCAGCAGTCTGGGGGTAAGCTCCTACAATGAGCAGTTCTTC.

The chain employs TRBV5-1 and TRBJ2-3, with a tentative D call TRBD2 (6 bases). Trimming shortened V by 5 bases and J by 5 bases, and 9 bases separated the two germline ends. From germline, CDR1 is SGHRS and CDR2 YFSETQ. The CDR3 runs to 12 residues. The CDR3 DNA follows: TGCGCCAGCAGATCCGGGGGAGATACGCAGTATTTT. Protein sequence: CASRSGGDTQYF.

CDR3 sequence reads: CASTILKYTEAFF. In DNA form, the CDR3 reads TGTGCCAGCACCATCCTAAAATACACTGAAGCTTTCTTT. The J gene is TRBJ1-1, the V gene TRBV5-5; the D is unclear. CDR1 is SGHKS, CDR2 YYEKEE, per germline (reference sequence). V gave up 6 bases and J gave up 3 bases, with 12 bases separating them. This CDR3 has 13 amino acids. Variable domain in full (rest from reference TRBV5-5 and TRBJ1-1): DAGVTQSPTHLIKTRGQQVTLRCSPISGHKSVSWYQQVLGQGPQFIFQYYEKEERGRGNFPDRFSARQFPNYSSELNVNALLLGDSALYLCASTILKYTEAFFGQGTRLTVV.

On this clone: The sample holds other DNA sequences that translate to the same CDR3. This chain links TRBV7-2 with TRBJ2-7; D may be TRBD1 (5 bases). Trimming cost V 3 bases and J 2 bases, with 8 bases left between them. Germline lookup yields CDR1 SGHTA and CDR2 FQGNSA. This CDR3 has 13 residues. CDR3 sequence reads: CASSFDSTYEQYF. The DNA of the CDR3 is TGTGCCAGCAGCTTTGACAGTACCTACGAGCAGTACTTC.

The chain employs TRBV6-1 and TRBJ2-7; 11 bases align to TRBD1. The V gene's germline CDR1 is MNHNS and CDR2 SASEGT. V shed 8 bases, J shed 6 bases, and the junction held 9 bases outside the gene matches. The CDR3 extends over 14 amino acids. The CDR3 loop is CASSPGQGVTEQYF. DNA for the CDR3: TGTGCCAGCTCTCCGGGACAGGGGGTGACCGAGCAGTACTTC.

The chain carries TRBV2 and TRBJ1-5; D is perhaps TRBD1 (5 bases). Germline lookup yields CDR1 SNHLY and CDR2 FYNNEI. This CDR3 is built from 16 residues. The ends were cut back, 7 bases at V and 2 bases at J, with 18 bases in the middle. Here the CDR3 DNA reads TGTGCCAGCAAGCCCCACGGCGGGGCTGGCAATCAGCCCCAGCATTTT. Translating it yields CASKPHGGAGNQPQHF.

V usage is TRBV2 and J usage is TRBJ1-5, with D unresolved. This CDR3 region has 11 residues. V lost 5 bases to trimming and J lost 9 bases, with 8 bases between them. The germline CDR1 and CDR2 sequences are SNHLY and FYNNEI. CDR3 in amino acids: CASSLLGPQHF. CDR3 sequence (DNA): TGTGCCAGCAGTCTCTTGGGGCCCCAGCATTTT.

Details on this clone: Other DNA sequences in the same sample also yield this CDR3. The chain couples TRBV7-2 to TRBJ1-1; D unresolved. V was trimmed by 1 base and J by 0 bases, leaving 6 bases between them. There are 14 residues in the CDR3. Germline V gene lookup returns CDR1 SGHTA and CDR2 FQGNSA. This chain's CDR3 is CASSLVALNTEAFF. The CDR3 nucleotides are TGTGCCAGCAGCTTAGTGGCCTTGAACACTGAAGCTTTCTTT.

The chain has TRBV7-9 and TRBJ2-7, with D possibly matching TRBD1 (5 bases). Germline lookup yields CDR1 SEHNR and CDR2 FQNEAQ (reference sequence). This CDR3 comprises 16 residues. V shed 7 bases and J shed 0 bases, with 19 bases lying between them. Here the CDR3 reads CASTSSRQPVSYEQYF. CDR3 nucleotide sequence: TGTGCCAGCACTTCAAGTAGACAGCCCGTCTCCTACGAGCAGTACTTC.

This clone was recorded at least ten times. The V and J genes are TRBV5-3 and TRBJ1-2; a possible D gene is TRBD1 (6 bases). TRBV5-3 is treated as an ORF (open reading frame) with a function not yet certain. CDR3 length equals 13 residues. Trimming took 5 bases from V and 1 from J, leaving 9 bases between them. The CDR3 region has the DNA TGTGCCAGAAGTAAGGGACATAACTATGGCTACACCTTC. It yields the protein CARSKGHNYGYTF.

Only a few counts were recorded for this clone. The V and J genes are TRBV5-1 and TRBJ2-3; 9 bases match TRBD2. CDR1 and CDR2 from the germline V gene are SGHRS and YFSETQ. This CDR3 region has 16 residues. Trimming at V came to 3 bases and at J to 2 bases, leaving 7 bases not matched to a gene. Here the CDR3 reads CASSSVTSGITDTQYF. Here the CDR3 DNA reads TGCGCCAGCAGCTCCGTGACTAGCGGAATCACAGATACGCAGTATTTT.

V usage is TRBV9 and J usage is TRBJ2-3; D call uncertain. V was shortened by 0 bases and J by 4 bases, with 9 bases between the two germline ends. Germline V lookup: CDR1 SGDLS, CDR2 YYNGEE. This CDR3 is 14 amino acids long. CDR3 residues: CASSVVDGADTQYF. In nucleotides, the CDR3 is TGTGCCAGCAGCGTAGTAGATGGTGCAGATACGCAGTATTTT. The whole variable domain, filled in from reference TRBV9 and TRBJ2-3, reads DSGVTQTPKHLITATGQRVTLRCSPRSGDLSVYWYQQSLDQGLQFLIQYYNGEERAKGNILERFSAQQFPDLHSELNLSSLELGDSALYFCASSVVDGADTQYFGPGTRLTVL.

The chain uses TRBV7-2 and TRBJ2-7; D ambiguous. The germline CDR1 and CDR2 sequences are SGHTA and FQGNSA. There are 13 residues in the CDR3. V lost 2 bases, J lost 0 bases, and 5 bases lay in between. The CDR3 spells CASSLLDSYEQYF. Written as DNA, the CDR3 is TGTGCCAGCAGCTTACTGGACTCCTACGAGCAGTACTTC.

The chain couples TRBV29-1 to TRBJ2-1, with a weak D call TRBD1 (6 bases). Trimming cost V 7 bases and J 6 bases, with 13 bases left between them. CDR3 length: 12 residues. CDR1 is SQVTM, CDR2 ANQGSEA, per germline. The CDR3 DNA sequence: TGCAGCGCCGACAGGTCGGTCAATGAGCAGTTCTTC. Its protein product is CSADRSVNEQFF.

The chain is built from TRBV2 and TRBJ2-5; perhaps TRBD1 as D (6 bases). The CDR3 contains 13 residues. V was pared by 6 bases and J by 5 bases, with 13 bases between. The germline CDR1 and CDR2 sequences are SNHLY and FYNNEI. The CDR3 coding sequence is TGTGCCAGCAGCCAGACAGGTGTGGAGACCCAGTACTTC. Its translation is CASSQTGVETQYF. Filled out from reference TRBV2 and TRBJ2-5, the complete variable domain reads EPEVTQTPSHQVTQMGQEVILRCVPISNHLYFYWYRQILGQKVEFLVSFYNNEISEKSEIFDDQFSVERPDGSNFTLKIRSTKLEDSAMYFCASSQTGVETQYFGPGTRLLVL.

The rearrangement joins TRBV7-9 to TRBJ1-2, with TRBD1 as a possible D gene (6 bases). The CDR3 runs to 13 residues. Trimming cost V 5 bases and J 5 bases, with 12 bases left between them. CDR1 is SEHNR, CDR2 FQNEAQ, per germline (reference sequence). Written as DNA, the CDR3 is TGTGCCAGCAGCGTTAGGACAGATTATGGCTACACCTTC. Its translation: CASSVRTDYGYTF.

The chain is built from TRBV6-1 and TRBJ2-2, with 8 bases matching TRBD1. Looked up from germline, CDR1 is MNHNS and CDR2 is SASEGT. The junction had 7 bases not matched to a gene; V was cut back by 4 bases and J by 3 bases. This CDR3 is built from 16 residues. The CDR3 loop is CASSVGQGRYTGELFF. The DNA of the CDR3 is TGTGCCAGCAGTGTTGGACAGGGAAGGTACACCGGGGAGCTGTTTTTT.

CDR3 nucleotides: TGTGCCAGCAGCCGGGAGGTGACGGGAGCCTACGAGCAGTACTTC. This gives the protein CASSREVTGAYEQYF. The chain uses TRBV5-5 and TRBJ2-7; 7 nucleotides agree with TRBD2. CDR1 SGHKS and CDR2 YYEKEE come from the germline V gene (reference sequence). The CDR3 loop spans 15 amino acids. V lost 4 bases and J lost 2; bases outside the gene matches: 9.

This clone was seen more than once but under ten times. This chain uses TRBV19 with TRBJ2-5; perhaps D is TRBD1 or TRBD2 (5 bases each). The CDR3 extends over 16 amino acids. The germline V gene has CDR1 LNHDA and CDR2 SQIVND (reference sequence). Trimming took off 2 bases at V and 5 bases at J, with 18 bases between the two ends. The CDR3 DNA is TGTGCCAGTAGTATATCTCCGGGACGCCCAGAGGAGACCCAGTACTTC. It translates to CASSISPGRPEETQYF.

This clone was detected once. This chain joins TRBV27 and TRBJ2-3, with TRBD2 matching over 7 bases. This CDR3 has 16 residues. Germline CDR1 is MNHEY and CDR2 is SMNVEV (reference sequence). The ends lost 1 base at V and 2 bases at J; junction bases unmatched: 6. Written as DNA, the CDR3 is TGTGCCAGCAGTTTATATTCCGGGAGGTACACAGATACGCAGTATTTT. It yields the protein CASSLYSGRYTDTQYF.

In its sample, this clone was seen a few times. CDR3 in DNA: TGCGCCAGCGAACCAACCCCGGGGGGCTTGGACATTCAGTACTTC. Translated, it gives CASEPTPGGLDIQYF. The J gene is TRBJ2-4, the V gene TRBV5-1; a weak D match, TRBD2 (7 bases). Germline assignment: CDR1 SGHRS and CDR2 YFSETQ. The V and J ends lost 7 bases and 8 bases respectively, with 22 bases between them. The CDR3 extends over 15 amino acids.

In its sample, this clone was seen a few times. The rearrangement joins TRBV27 to TRBJ1-1; 7 bases are shared with TRBD1. This CDR3 contains 16 residues. CDR1 and CDR2 (germline): MNHEY, SMNVEV (reference sequence). The J segment lost 3 bases and the V segment lost 8 bases, leaving 15 bases of the junction unmatched. CDR3 nucleotide sequence: TGTGCCAGCCAGACTCTTAGGGGGCTGGGTGACACTGAAGCTTTCTTT. Its translation is CASQTLRGLGDTEAFF.

In this sample, this clone turned up once. V is TRBV16 and J is TRBJ1-4; TRBD1 is a possible D gene (6 bases). Per the germline V gene, CDR1 is KGHSY and CDR2 is FQNENV. The CDR3 loop spans 14 amino acids. V shed 1 base and J shed 8 bases, with 11 bases lying between them. The CDR3 DNA reads TGTGCCAGCAGCCAATTGGGGGGCGAGGAAAAACTGTTTTTT. Its translation is CASSQLGGEEKLFF. Complete variable domain (other parts from reference TRBV16 and TRBJ1-4): GEEVAQTPKHLVRGEGQKAKLYCAPIKGHSYVFWYQQVLKNEFKFLISFQNENVFDETGMPKERFSAKCLPNSPCSLEIQATKLEDSAVYFCASSQLGGEEKLFFGSGTQLSVL.

J is TRBJ2-7 and V is TRBV18; D is undetermined. This CDR3 contains 13 residues. The germline V gene encodes CDR1 KGHSH and CDR2 LQKENI. V was cut by 3 bases and J by 1 base, with 7 bases left in between. The DNA of the CDR3 is TGTGCCAGCTCACCCCAAGCTTCCTACGAGCAGTACTTC. Translated: CASSPQASYEQYF.

The gene calls are TRBV28 and TRBJ1-5, with unresolved D. Trimming took 4 bases from V and 2 from J, leaving 9 bases between them. This CDR3 comprises 14 residues. CDR1 and CDR2 (germline): MDHEN, SYDVKM. For the CDR3, the DNA is TGTGCCAGCAGTTATTACCTCGGCAATCAGCCCCAGCATTTT. Amino acid sequence: CASSYYLGNQPQHF.

The chain is built from TRBV18 and TRBJ2-7; D gene unclear. This CDR3 is 16 amino acids long. Germline V gene data show CDR1 as KGHSH and CDR2 as LQKENI. Trimming cost V 4 bases and J 6 bases, with 22 bases left between them. The CDR3 sequence is CASSLNPPGLFGEQYF. Here the CDR3 DNA reads TGTGCCAGCTCACTAAATCCTCCGGGTCTTTTTGGCGAGCAGTACTTC.

This chain connects TRBV5-1 to TRBJ1-1, with 7 positions matching TRBD1. This CDR3 is 17 amino acids long. Germline CDR1 is SGHRS and CDR2 is YFSETQ. With 0 bases clipped from V and 0 bases from J, the junction kept 8 bases outside the gene matches. The CDR3 reads CASSLDGTAGMNTEAFF. In DNA form, the CDR3 reads TGCGCCAGCAGCTTGGATGGGACAGCTGGGATGAACACTGAAGCTTTCTTT.